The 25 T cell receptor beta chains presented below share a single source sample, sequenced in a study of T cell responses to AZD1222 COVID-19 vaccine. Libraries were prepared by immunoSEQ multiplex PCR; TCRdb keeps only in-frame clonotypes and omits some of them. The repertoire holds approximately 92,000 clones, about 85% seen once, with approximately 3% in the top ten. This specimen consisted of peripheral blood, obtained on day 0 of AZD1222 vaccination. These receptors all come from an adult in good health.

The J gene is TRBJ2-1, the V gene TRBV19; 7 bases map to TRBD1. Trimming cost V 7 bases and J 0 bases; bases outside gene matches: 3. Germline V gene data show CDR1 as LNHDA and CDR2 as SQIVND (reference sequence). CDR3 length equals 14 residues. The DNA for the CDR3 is TGTGCCAGTAACCCAGGGGGCTCCTACAATGAGCAGTTCTTC. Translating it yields CASNPGGSYNEQFF.

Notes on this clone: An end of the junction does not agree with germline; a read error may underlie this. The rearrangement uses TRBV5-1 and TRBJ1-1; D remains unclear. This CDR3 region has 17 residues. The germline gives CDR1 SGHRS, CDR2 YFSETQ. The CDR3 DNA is TGTGCCAGCAGCTTGGTCATTGGTCGCGGGAGGGTCACTGAAGCTTTCTTT. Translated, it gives CASSLVIGRGRVTEAFF.

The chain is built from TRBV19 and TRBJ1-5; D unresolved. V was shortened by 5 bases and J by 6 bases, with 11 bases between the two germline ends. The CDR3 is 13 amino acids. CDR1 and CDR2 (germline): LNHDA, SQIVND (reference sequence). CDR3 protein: CASSAQSGQPQHF. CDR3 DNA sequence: TGTGCCAGTAGTGCACAATCCGGTCAGCCCCAGCATTTT.

Here the CDR3 DNA reads TGTGCCAGCAGTTCGGACAGGTTCCAAGAGACCCAGTACTTC. Encoded protein: CASSSDRFQETQYF. This chain uses TRBV2 with TRBJ2-5; 7 bases map to TRBD1. Germline V gives CDR1 SNHLY, CDR2 FYNNEI. The length of the CDR3 is 14 residues. V trimming: 5 bases; J trimming: 1 base; junction bases outside the gene matches: 4. The variable domain in full, completed from reference TRBV2 and TRBJ2-5, reads EPEVTQTPSHQVTQMGQEVILRCVPISNHLYFYWYRQILGQKVEFLVSFYNNEISEKSEIFDDQFSVERPDGSNFTLKIRSTKLEDSAMYFCASSSDRFQETQYFGPGTRLLVL.

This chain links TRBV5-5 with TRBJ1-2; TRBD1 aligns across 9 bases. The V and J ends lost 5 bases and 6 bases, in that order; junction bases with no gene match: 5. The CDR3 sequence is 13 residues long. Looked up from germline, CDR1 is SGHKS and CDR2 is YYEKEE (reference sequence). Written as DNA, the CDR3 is TGTGCCAGCAGTCACCGGGACAGGGATGGCTACACCTTC. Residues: CASSHRDRDGYTF.

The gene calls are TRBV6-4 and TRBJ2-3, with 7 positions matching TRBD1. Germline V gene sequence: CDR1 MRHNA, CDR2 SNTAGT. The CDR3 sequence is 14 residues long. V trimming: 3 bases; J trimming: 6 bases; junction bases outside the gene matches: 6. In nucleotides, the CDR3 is TGTGCCAGCAGTGATCAAGGGGGCGCTGATACGCAGTATTTT. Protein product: CASSDQGGADTQYF.

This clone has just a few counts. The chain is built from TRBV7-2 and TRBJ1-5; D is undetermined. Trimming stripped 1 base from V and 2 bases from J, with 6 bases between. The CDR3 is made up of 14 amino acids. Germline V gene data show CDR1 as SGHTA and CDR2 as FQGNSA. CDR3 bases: TGTGCCAGCAGCTTAGGGGGTGGCAATCAGCCCCAGCATTTT. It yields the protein CASSLGGGNQPQHF.

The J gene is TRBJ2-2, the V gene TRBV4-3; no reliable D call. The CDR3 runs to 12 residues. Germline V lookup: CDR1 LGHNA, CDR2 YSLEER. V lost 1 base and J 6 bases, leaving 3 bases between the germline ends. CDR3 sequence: CASSQVSGELFF. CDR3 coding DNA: TGCGCCAGCAGCCAAGTTTCCGGGGAGCTGTTTTTT.

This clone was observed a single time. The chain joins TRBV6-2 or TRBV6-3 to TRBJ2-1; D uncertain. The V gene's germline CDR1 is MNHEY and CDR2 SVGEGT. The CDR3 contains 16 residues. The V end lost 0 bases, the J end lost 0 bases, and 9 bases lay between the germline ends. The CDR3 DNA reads TGTGCCAGCAGTTACTCCCTAAGCGCCTCCTACAATGAGCAGTTCTTC. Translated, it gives CASSYSLSASYNEQFF.

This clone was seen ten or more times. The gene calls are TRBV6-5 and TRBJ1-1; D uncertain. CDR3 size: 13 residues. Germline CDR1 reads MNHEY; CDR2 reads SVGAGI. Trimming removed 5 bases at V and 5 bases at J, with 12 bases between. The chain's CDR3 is CASSRVSETEAFF. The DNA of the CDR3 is TGTGCCAGCAGTCGGGTATCGGAGACTGAAGCTTTCTTT.

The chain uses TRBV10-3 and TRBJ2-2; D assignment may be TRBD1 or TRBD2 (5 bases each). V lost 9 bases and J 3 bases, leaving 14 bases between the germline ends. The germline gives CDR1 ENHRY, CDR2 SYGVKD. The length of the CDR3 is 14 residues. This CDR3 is CAMGRDRDTGELFF. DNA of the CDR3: TGTGCCATGGGTCGGGACCGAGACACCGGGGAGCTGTTTTTT.

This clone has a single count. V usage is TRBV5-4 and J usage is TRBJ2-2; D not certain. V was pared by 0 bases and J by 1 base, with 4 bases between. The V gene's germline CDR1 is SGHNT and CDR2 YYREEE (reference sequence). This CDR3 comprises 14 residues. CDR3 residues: CASSLAQNTGELFF. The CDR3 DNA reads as TGTGCCAGCAGCTTGGCTCAGAACACCGGGGAGCTGTTTTTT. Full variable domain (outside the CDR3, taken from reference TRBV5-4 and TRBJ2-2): ETGVTQSPTHLIKTRGQQVTLRCSSQSGHNTVSWYQQALGQGPQFIFQYYREEENGRGNFPPRFSGLQFPNYSSELNVNALELDDSALYLCASSLAQNTGELFFGEGSRLTVL.

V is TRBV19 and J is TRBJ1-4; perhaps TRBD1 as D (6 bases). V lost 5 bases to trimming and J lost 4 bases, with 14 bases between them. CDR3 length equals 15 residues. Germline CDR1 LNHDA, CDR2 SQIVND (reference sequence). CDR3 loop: CASSGTGTSNEKLFF. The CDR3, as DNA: TGTGCCAGTAGTGGCACGGGGACAAGTAATGAAAAACTGTTTTTT.

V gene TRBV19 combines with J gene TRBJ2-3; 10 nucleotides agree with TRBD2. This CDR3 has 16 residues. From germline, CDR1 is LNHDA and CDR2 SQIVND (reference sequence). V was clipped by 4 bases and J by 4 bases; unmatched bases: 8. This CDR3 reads CASSTRLAGGADTQYF. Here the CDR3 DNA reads TGTGCCAGTAGTACCCGATTAGCGGGGGGTGCAGATACGCAGTATTTT.

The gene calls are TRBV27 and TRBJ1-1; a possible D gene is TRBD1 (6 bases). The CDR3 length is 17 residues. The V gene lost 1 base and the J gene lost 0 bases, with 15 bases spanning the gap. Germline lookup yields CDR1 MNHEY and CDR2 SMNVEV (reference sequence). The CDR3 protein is CASSLWGQRLMNTEAFF. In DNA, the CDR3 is TGTGCCAGCAGTTTATGGGGGCAGCGCCTTATGAACACTGAAGCTTTCTTT.

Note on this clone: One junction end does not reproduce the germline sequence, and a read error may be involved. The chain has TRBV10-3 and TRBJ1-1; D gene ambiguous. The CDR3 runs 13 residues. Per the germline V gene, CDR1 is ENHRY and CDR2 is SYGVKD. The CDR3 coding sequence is TGTGCCGTCAGAAGCCTCCCGGACACTGAAGCTTTCTTT. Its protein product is CAVRSLPDTEAFF.

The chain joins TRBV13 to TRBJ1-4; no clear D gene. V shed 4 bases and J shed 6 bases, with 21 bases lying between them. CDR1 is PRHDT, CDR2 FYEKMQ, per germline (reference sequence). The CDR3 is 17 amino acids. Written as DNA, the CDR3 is TGTGCCAGCAGCTCCTCATCTTGGACCGCTACAGATGAAAAACTGTTTTTT. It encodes CASSSSSWTATDEKLFF.

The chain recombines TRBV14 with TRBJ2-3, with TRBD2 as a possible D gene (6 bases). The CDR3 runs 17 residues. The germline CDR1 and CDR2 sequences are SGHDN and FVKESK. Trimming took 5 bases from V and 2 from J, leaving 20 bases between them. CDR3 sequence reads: CASSSLGDSGITDTQYF. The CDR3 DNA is TGTGCCAGCAGCTCATTGGGGGATAGCGGCATCACAGATACGCAGTATTTT.

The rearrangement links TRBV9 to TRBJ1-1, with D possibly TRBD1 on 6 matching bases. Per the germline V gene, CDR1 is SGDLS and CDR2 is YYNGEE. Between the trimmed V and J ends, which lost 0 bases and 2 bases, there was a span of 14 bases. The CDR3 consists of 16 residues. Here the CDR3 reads CASSVGGQGVNTEAFF. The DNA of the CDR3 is TGTGCCAGCAGCGTAGGGGGGCAGGGAGTTAACACTGAAGCTTTCTTT.

CDR3 bases: TGTGCTAGTGGTCAAGAAGGACTCTCTGGGGCCAACGTCCTGACTTTC. This gives the protein CASGQEGLSGANVLTF. The chain uses TRBV12-5 and TRBJ2-6; tentatively, D is TRBD2 (5 bases). Between the trimmed V and J ends, which lost 5 bases and 0 bases, there was a span of 11 bases. In germline, CDR1 is LGHNT, CDR2 FRNRAP. The CDR3 is 16 amino acids.

The CDR3 reads CATSNFSGSYEQYV. The CDR3 DNA sequence: TGTGCCACCAGCAATTTTAGCGGGAGTTACGAGCAGTACGTC. The chain joins TRBV24-1 to TRBJ2-7; 9 nucleotides align to TRBD2. Unmatched junction bases numbered 7, after V lost 7 bases and J lost 4 bases. CDR3 size: 14 residues. In germline, CDR1 is KGHDR, CDR2 SFDVKD.

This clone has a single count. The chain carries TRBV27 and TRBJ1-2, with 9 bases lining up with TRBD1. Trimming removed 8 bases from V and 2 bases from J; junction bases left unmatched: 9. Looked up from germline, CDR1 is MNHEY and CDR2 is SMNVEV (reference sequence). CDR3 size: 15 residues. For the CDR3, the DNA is TGTGCCAGCCAACCCGGGACAGGGCCCAACTATGGCTACACCTTC. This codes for CASQPGTGPNYGYTF.

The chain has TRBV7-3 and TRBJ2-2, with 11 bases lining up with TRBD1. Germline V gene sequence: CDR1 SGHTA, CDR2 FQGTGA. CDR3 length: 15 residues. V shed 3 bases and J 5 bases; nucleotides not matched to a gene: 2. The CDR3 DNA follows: TGTGCCAGCAGCTTGCGGGACAGGGGGACCGGGGAGCTGTTTTTT. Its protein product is CASSLRDRGTGELFF. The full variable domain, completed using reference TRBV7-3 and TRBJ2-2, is GAGVSQTPSNKVTEKGKYVELRCDPISGHTALYWYRQSLGQGPEFLIYFQGTGAADDSGLPNDRFFAVRPEGSVSTLKIQRTERGDSAVYLCASSLRDRGTGELFFGEGSRLTVL.

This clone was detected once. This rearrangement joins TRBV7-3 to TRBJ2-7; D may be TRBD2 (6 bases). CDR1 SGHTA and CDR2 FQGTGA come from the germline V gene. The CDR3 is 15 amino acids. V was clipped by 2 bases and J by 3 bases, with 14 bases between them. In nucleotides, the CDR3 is TGTGCCAGCAGCTTATTCCCGGGACTCTACTACGAGCAGTACTTC. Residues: CASSLFPGLYYEQYF.

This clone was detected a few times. The CDR3 is CASKGTGRDSPLHF. The CDR3 coding sequence is TGTGCCAGCAAAGGGACAGGGAGAGATTCACCCCTCCACTTT. The chain couples TRBV2 to TRBJ1-6; TRBD1 aligns across 9 bases. CDR3 length: 14 residues. From germline, CDR1 is SNHLY and CDR2 FYNNEI. V lost 7 bases and J lost 8; bases outside the gene matches: 6.